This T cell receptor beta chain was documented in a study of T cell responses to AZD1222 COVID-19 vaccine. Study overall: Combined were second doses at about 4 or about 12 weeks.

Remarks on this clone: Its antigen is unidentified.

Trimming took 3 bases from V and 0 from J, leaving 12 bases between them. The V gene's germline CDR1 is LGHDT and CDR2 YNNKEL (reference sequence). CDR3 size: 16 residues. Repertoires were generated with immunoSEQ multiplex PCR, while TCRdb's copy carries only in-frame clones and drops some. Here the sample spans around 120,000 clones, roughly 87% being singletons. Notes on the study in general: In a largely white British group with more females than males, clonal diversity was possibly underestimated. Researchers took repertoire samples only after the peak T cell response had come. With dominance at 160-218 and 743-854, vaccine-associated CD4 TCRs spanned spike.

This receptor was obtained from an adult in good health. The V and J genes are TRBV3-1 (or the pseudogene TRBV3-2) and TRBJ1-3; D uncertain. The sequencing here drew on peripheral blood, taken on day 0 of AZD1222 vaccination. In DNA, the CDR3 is TGTGCCAGCAGCCATGTTAAGTCGGGCTCTGGAAACACCATATATTTT. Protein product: CASSHVKSGSGNTIYF.